The T cell receptor beta chain described here comes from a study of blood T cell repertoires in COVID-19. The overall study: T cells, B-cell-depleted T cells, or PBMCs supplied cDNA or gDNA.

Germline assignment: CDR1 SGHDT and CDR2 YYEEEE. V lost 5 bases, J lost 6 bases, and 18 bases lay in between. The CDR3 is 14 amino acids. Only in-frame clones appear in the TCRdb table, and some are missing; sequencing was by immunoSEQ multiplex PCR. The table has roughly 150,000 clones, 65% to 85% seen once. The gene calls are TRBV5-6 and TRBJ2-7; D possibly corresponds to TRBD2 (5 bases). The source material was peripheral blood. The sequence was collected from a man aged 55 to 69 with active or convalescent COVID-19. As DNA, the CDR3 is TGTGCCAGCAGGAAGCCTAGAGAGGGCGCCGAGCAGTACTTC. The encoded protein is CASRKPREGAEQYF.